This T cell receptor (beta chain) is from a study of T cells in Graves' hyperthyroidism and ophthalmopathy. General observations from the study: Researchers found most expanded thyroid clonotypes above 0.001 in blood as well.

Disease duration under 2 months; hyperthyroidism patients were aged 18 to 65. This clonotype came up many times. Its antigen is undetermined. RNA transcripts gave rise to amplified TCR beta CDR3 regions. In the first-round RT-PCR of the TCR CDR3, the HTBI primer set was used. TCRdb processed the multiplex PCR reads anew with MiXCR; each CDR3 protein has one entry. Of about 400,000 distinct CDR3 sequences in the sample, around 16% are singletons; the top ten hold around an eighth. The CDR3 covers 17 residues. V gave up 5 bases and J gave up 0 bases; unmatched junction bases: 11. CDR1 is SEHNR, CDR2 FQNEAQ, per germline (reference sequence).

The source of this sequence is a woman aged 18 to 35 with Graves' hyperthyroidism. V usage is TRBV7-9 and J usage is TRBJ2-3; 7 bases line up with TRBD2. Sequenced input: blood. The CDR3 DNA follows: TGTGCCAGCAGCCTCGGCCTGGGAGCGGGAAGCACAGATACGCAGTATTTT. It encodes CASSLGLGAGSTDTQYF.